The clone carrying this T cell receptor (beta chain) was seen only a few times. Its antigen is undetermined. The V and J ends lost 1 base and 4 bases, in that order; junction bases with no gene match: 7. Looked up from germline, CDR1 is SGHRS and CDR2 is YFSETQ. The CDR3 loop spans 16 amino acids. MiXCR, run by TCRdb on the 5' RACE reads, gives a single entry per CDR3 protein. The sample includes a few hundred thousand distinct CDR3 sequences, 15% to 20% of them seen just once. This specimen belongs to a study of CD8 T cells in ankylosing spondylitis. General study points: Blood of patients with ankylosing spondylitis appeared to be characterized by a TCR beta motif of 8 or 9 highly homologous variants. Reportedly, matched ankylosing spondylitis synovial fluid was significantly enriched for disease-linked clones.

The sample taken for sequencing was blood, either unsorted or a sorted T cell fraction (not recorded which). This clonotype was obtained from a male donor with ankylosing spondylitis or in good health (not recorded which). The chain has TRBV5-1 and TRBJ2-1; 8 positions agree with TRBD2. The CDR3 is CASSLNSGNAYNEQFF. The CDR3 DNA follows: TGCGCCAGCAGCTTGAATAGCGGGAATGCTTACAATGAGCAGTTCTTC.